This T cell receptor (beta chain) was observed in a study of shared clonotypes between healthy human individuals. The CDR3 covers 14 residues. CDR1 is MGHRA and CDR2 is YSYEKL in the germline V gene. Trimming removed 0 bases from V and 4 bases from J, with 10 bases in between. CD8 cells regarded as naive lacked CD45RO, were positively chosen for CCR7, and omitted terminally differentiated effector memory CD45RA+ cells. The study enrolled healthy HIV-negative adults without recent acute infections or vaccinations as donors. This table comes from immunoSEQ multiplex PCR, and its TCRdb copy is limited to in-frame clones, with some not included. The sample has 2 million to 2.5 million clones, 85% to 95% seen once; the top ten hold 0.9% to 1.3%. Comments on this clone: What it binds is unknown.

General study results and limits: For naive CD4 cells, around 5.1% of clonotypes were shared across a few donors.

This receptor was identified in a man aged 18 to 29 in good health. This chain links TRBV4-1 with TRBJ2-7, with a tentative D call TRBD1 (5 bases). Sequenced: naive CD8+ T cells sorted from blood. As DNA, the CDR3 is TGCGCCAGCAGCCAAGATCGGACAACGTACGAGCAGTACTTC. Amino acids: CASSQDRTTYEQYF.